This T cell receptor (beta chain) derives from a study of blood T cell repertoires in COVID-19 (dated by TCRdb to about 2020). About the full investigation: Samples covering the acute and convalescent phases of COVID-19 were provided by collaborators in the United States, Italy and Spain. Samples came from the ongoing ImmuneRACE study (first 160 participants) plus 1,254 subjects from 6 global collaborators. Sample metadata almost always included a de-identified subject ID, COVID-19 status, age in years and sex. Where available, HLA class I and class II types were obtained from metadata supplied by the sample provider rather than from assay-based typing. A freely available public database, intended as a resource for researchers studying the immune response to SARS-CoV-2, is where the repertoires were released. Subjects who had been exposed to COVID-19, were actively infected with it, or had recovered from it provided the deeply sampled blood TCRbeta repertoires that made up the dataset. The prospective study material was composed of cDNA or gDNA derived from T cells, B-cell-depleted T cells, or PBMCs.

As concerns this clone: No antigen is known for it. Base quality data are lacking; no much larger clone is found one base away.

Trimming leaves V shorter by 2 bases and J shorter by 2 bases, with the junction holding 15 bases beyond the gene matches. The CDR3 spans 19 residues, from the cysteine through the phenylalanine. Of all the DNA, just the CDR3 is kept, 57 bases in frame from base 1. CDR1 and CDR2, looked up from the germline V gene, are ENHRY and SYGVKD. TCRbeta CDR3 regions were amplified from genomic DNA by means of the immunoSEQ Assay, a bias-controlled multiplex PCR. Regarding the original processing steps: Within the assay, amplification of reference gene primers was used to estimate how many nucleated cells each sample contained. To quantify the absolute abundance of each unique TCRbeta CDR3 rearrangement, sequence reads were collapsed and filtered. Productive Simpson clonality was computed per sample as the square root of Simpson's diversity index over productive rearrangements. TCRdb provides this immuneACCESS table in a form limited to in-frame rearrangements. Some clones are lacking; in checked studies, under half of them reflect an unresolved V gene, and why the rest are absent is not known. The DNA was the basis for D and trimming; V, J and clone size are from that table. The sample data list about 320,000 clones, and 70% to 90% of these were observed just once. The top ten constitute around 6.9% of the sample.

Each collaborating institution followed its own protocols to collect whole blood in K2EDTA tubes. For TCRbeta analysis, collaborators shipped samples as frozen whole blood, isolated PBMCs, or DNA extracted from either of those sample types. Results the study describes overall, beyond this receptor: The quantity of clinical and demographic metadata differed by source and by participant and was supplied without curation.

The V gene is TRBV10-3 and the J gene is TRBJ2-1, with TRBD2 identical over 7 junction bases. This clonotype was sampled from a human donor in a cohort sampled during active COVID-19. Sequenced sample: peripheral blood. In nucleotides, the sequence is TGTGCCATCAGTGAGCAGAGCGGGGCGATGGCAGGGCCCTACAATGAGCAGTTCTTC. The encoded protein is CAISEQSGAMAGPYNEQFF.